The rows below give T cell receptor beta chains drawn from one sample of a study of T cells in Graves' hyperthyroidism and ophthalmopathy. TCRdb re-analysed the multiplex PCR reads in MiXCR, keeping a single row per CDR3 protein. The sample has approximately 430,000 distinct CDR3 sequences, around 14% seen once. The specimen sequenced was blood. Source of these receptors: a young woman with Graves' hyperthyroidism. The CDR3 runs from the conserved cysteine through the conserved F or W. A D gene is named only where the DNA matches it firmly. Not every row has a clone size; where given, it reads once, few, many or a size class.

d_gene: -
abundance: few
v_gene: TRBV12-3/TRBV12-4
j_gene: TRBJ2-1
len: 14
CDR3nt: TGTGCCAGCAGTTTAGCGAGGACTTATAATGAGCAGTTCTTC
CDR3aa: CASSLARTYNEQFF

d_gene: TRBD1
abundance: few
v_gene: TRBV19
j_gene: TRBJ1-6
len: 16
CDR3nt: TGTGCCAGTAGTACTACCGGGACAGGGGGGGATTCACCCCTCCACTTT
CDR3aa: CASSTTGTGGDSPLHF

d_gene: TRBD2
abundance: many
v_gene: TRBV12-3/TRBV12-4
j_gene: TRBJ2-3
len: 14
CDR3nt: TGTGCCAGCAGCCGCGGACTAGCGGCCGATACGCAGTATTTT
CDR3aa: CASSRGLAADTQYF

d_gene: TRBD2
abundance: -
v_gene: TRBV11-2
j_gene: TRBJ2-1
len: 16
CDR3nt: TGTGCCAGCAGCTTAAGTCTAGCGGGGGTCCTCAATGAGCAGTTCTTC
CDR3aa: CASSLSLAGVLNEQFF

d_gene: TRBD1
abundance: many
v_gene: TRBV3-1
j_gene: TRBJ1-2
len: 15
CDR3nt: TGTGCCAGCAGCCAAGTAGGACAGGGTCTCTATGGCTACACCTTC
CDR3aa: CASSQVGQGLYGYTF

d_gene: TRBD2
abundance: many
v_gene: TRBV27
j_gene: TRBJ2-7
len: 16
CDR3nt: TGTGCCAGCAAGGGTCGGGAACTAGCGGACTCCTACGAGCAGTACTTC
CDR3aa: CASKGRELADSYEQYF

d_gene: -
abundance: many
v_gene: TRBV11-2
j_gene: TRBJ2-7
len: 14
CDR3nt: TGTGCCAGCAGCTTAGGGGGACAAGGCCTGGAGCAGTACTTC
CDR3aa: CASSLGGQGLEQYF

d_gene: -
abundance: -
v_gene: TRBV15
j_gene: TRBJ1-5
len: 13
CDR3nt: TGTGCCACCAGCAGAGTCCGGGGTCAGCCCCAGCATTTT
CDR3aa: CATSRVRGQPQHF

d_gene: -
abundance: many
v_gene: TRBV4-1
j_gene: TRBJ1-2
len: 14
CDR3nt: TGCGCCAGCAGCCCATGGCTAAACAACTATGGCTACACCTTC
CDR3aa: CASSPWLNNYGYTF

d_gene: TRBD1
abundance: few
v_gene: TRBV19
j_gene: TRBJ1-5
len: 16
CDR3nt: TGTGCCAGTAGTAGCCCCCGGGACAGGGCAGGGCAGCCCCAGCATTTT
CDR3aa: CASSSPRDRAGQPQHF

d_gene: TRBD2
abundance: many
v_gene: TRBV6-4
j_gene: TRBJ2-2
len: 15
CDR3nt: TGTGCCAGCAGCTCGACTAGCGGGAACACCGGGGAGCTGTTTTTT
CDR3aa: CASSSTSGNTGELFF

d_gene: -
abundance: -
v_gene: TRBV12-3/TRBV12-4
j_gene: TRBJ2-2
len: 18
CDR3nt: TGTGCCAGCAGCGACAGCGGACTAACAACGTCGAACACCGGGGAGCTGTTTTTT
CDR3aa: CASSDSGLTTSNTGELFF

d_gene: TRBD1
abundance: many
v_gene: TRBV11-2
j_gene: TRBJ1-4
len: 17
CDR3nt: TGTGCCAGCAGACTCGGGACAGAGGGGGTGTTTAGTGAAAAACTGTTTTTT
CDR3aa: CASRLGTEGVFSEKLFF

d_gene: TRBD1
abundance: many
v_gene: TRBV7-9
j_gene: TRBJ2-7
len: 15
CDR3nt: TGTGCCAGCAGCGTTAGGACAGGGGGCTTCTACGAGCAGTACTTC
CDR3aa: CASSVRTGGFYEQYF

d_gene: -
abundance: -
v_gene: TRBV2
j_gene: TRBJ1-1
len: 14
CDR3nt: TGTGCCAGCACCGAAGCCGGCTCGAGCACTGAAGCTTTCTTT
CDR3aa: CASTEAGSSTEAFF

d_gene: TRBD1
abundance: few
v_gene: TRBV18
j_gene: TRBJ2-2
len: 18
CDR3nt: TGTGCCAGCTCACCGACCGACAACACAGGGGCCATCACCGGGGAGCTGTTTTTT
CDR3aa: CASSPTDNTGAITGELFF

d_gene: TRBD2
abundance: many
v_gene: TRBV20-1
j_gene: TRBJ2-1
len: 12
CDR3nt: TGCAGTGCCCCCGGGGGGACCAATGAGCAGTTCTTC
CDR3aa: CSAPGGTNEQFF

d_gene: -
abundance: few
v_gene: TRBV4-1
j_gene: TRBJ2-5
len: 16
CDR3nt: TGCGCCAGCAGCCAAGCCCCTCGACTAGTGGGAGAGACCCAGTACTTC
CDR3aa: CASSQAPRLVGETQYF

d_gene: TRBD2
abundance: many
v_gene: TRBV11-1
j_gene: TRBJ2-1
len: 17
CDR3nt: TGTGCCAGCAGCACTCCTTTAGCGGGGGGGTCTTACAATGAGCAGTTCTTC
CDR3aa: CASSTPLAGGSYNEQFF

d_gene: TRBD2
abundance: many
v_gene: TRBV7-9
j_gene: TRBJ2-3
len: 14
CDR3nt: TGTGCCAGCAGCCCTAGCGGGTCTTCAGATACGCAGTATTTT
CDR3aa: CASSPSGSSDTQYF

d_gene: TRBD1
abundance: -
v_gene: TRBV27
j_gene: TRBJ2-7
len: 15
CDR3nt: TGTGCCAGCAGAACCGCCGGGACAGGGGTCTTTGGGCAGTACTTC
CDR3aa: CASRTAGTGVFGQYF

d_gene: -
abundance: -
v_gene: TRBV3-1
j_gene: TRBJ1-3
len: 16
CDR3nt: TGTGCCAGCAGCCAAGAACGGGCGGGCTCTGGAAACACCATATATTTT
CDR3aa: CASSQERAGSGNTIYF

d_gene: -
abundance: -
v_gene: TRBV7-6
j_gene: TRBJ1-1
len: 15
CDR3nt: TGTGCCAGCAGCTTAGCAAGCAAGGGGAACACTGAAGCTTTCTTT
CDR3aa: CASSLASKGNTEAFF

d_gene: -
abundance: many
v_gene: TRBV2
j_gene: TRBJ2-4
len: 14
CDR3nt: TGTGCCAGCAGTGAATCCGGGGATGCAAACATTCAGTACTTC
CDR3aa: CASSESGDANIQYF

d_gene: -
abundance: many
v_gene: TRBV29-1
j_gene: TRBJ1-4
len: 13
CDR3nt: TGCAGCGTTGAAAGGGGGACTAATGAAAAACTGTTTTTT
CDR3aa: CSVERGTNEKLFF

d_gene: TRBD2
abundance: -
v_gene: TRBV19
j_gene: TRBJ2-1
len: 14
CDR3nt: TGTGCCAGTAGTCAAGGGGCGGGGGGGACTGGGACGTTCTTC
CDR3aa: CASSQGAGGTGTFF

d_gene: -
abundance: few
v_gene: TRBV7-9
j_gene: TRBJ2-1
len: 15
CDR3nt: TGTGCCAGCAGCTCTAGCCGGAGCTCCTACAATGAGCAGTTCTTC
CDR3aa: CASSSSRSSYNEQFF

d_gene: TRBD1
abundance: many
v_gene: TRBV12-3/TRBV12-4
j_gene: TRBJ1-2
len: 14
CDR3nt: TGTGCCAGCAGTACCACAGGGGAAGGCTATGGCTACACCTTC
CDR3aa: CASSTTGEGYGYTF

d_gene: -
abundance: many
v_gene: TRBV6-1
j_gene: TRBJ2-3
len: 12
CDR3nt: TGTGCCAGCAGTGAAGCAGAGGCGGACCCGTATTTT
CDR3aa: CASSEAEADPYF